Below, one T cell receptor beta chain is given with its context. Its antigen is currently unknown. Sample treatment: 19 received Ad26.COV2.S at low or high dose, single or two shots; 5 received placebo; per-sample allocation not given. Repertoires come from day 63 after the first vaccine or placebo injection. Aged 18-55 years, donor was enrolled in Boston in about 2020. Germline-derived CDR1 and CDR2 are SEHNR and FQNEAQ (reference sequence). The CDR3 loop spans 13 amino acids. V lost 4 bases and J 5 bases, leaving 9 bases between the germline ends. These data come from a study of Ad26.COV2.S vaccination and SARS-CoV-2 variants. About the research overall: The Ad26.COV2.S arm of the COV1001 trial was where the donor was placed. Findings and caveats of the study: Total T cell responses, in the TCR breadth and depth analyses, may have been underestimated.

Here immunoSEQ multiplex PCR was the method, and the copy in TCRdb shows in-frame clones only, minus some. The data contain some 370,000 clones, under 90% of them singletons. The source was peripheral blood, collected in a trial of Ad26.COV2.S vaccine versus placebo. The source of this sequence is a person aged 18-60 years who received the Ad26.COV2.S COVID-19 vaccine or a placebo. This rearrangement joins TRBV7-9 to TRBJ2-4; the D is unclear. CDR3 nucleotide sequence: TGTGCCAGCAGCTCACGCAGCCAAAACATTCAGTACTTC. It specifies CASSSRSQNIQYF. The full variable domain, in which reference TRBV7-9 and TRBJ2-4 provide the parts outside the CDR3, is DTGVSQNPRHKITKRGQNVTFRCDPISEHNRLYWYRQTLGQGPEFLTYFQNEAQLEKSRLLSDRFSAERPKGSFSTLEIQRTEQGDSAMYLCASSSRSQNIQYFGAGTRLSVL.